Described below is a single T cell receptor beta chain sequence and its context. Other DNA sequences of this sample code for an identical CDR3. The source of the sample is a study of shared clonotypes between healthy human individuals. At deep level, the assay was performed. The replicate PCRs on unsorted PBMC were given about 0.3 ug DNA, which is tens of thousands of T cell genomes. Clones were read by immunoSEQ multiplex PCR, and TCRdb kept only the in-frame ones, dropping some. The sample lists 450,000 to 650,000 clones, about 80% occurring once. V was cut by 0 bases and J by 0 bases, with 10 bases left in between. Germline values: CDR1 SGDLS, CDR2 YYNGEE. There are 16 residues in the CDR3. Donors comprised healthy HIV-negative adults lacking recent acute infections or vaccinations.

The clonotype comes from a woman between 35 and 50 years old in good health. Some clones in this sample may be carry-over from other donors' samples. Input material: PBMCs. This chain joins TRBV9 and TRBJ2-1; D uncertain. The CDR3 DNA is TGTGCCAGCAGCGTAGCTGGGGTTAGCTCCTACAATGAGCAGTTCTTC. Translated, it gives CASSVAGVSSYNEQFF.